This TCR beta chain was recovered during a study of blood T cell repertoires in COVID-19 (TCRdb year 2020). For context, the study as a whole: Samples from collaborators originated in the United States, Italy and Spain and spanned both the acute and convalescent phases of COVID-19. The prospective study material was composed of cDNA or gDNA derived from T cells, B-cell-depleted T cells, or PBMCs. The dataset comprised deeply sampled blood TCRbeta repertoires from subjects exposed to, actively infected with, or recovered from COVID-19. The repertoires were released in a freely available public database meant as a resource for research on the immune response to SARS-CoV-2. The samples were drawn from two sources: the first 160 participants of the ongoing ImmuneRACE study, and 1,000 to 1,500 subjects contributed by 6 global collaborators. A de-identified subject ID, COVID-19 status, age in years and sex were almost always included in the sample metadata. Where available, HLA class I and class II types were obtained from metadata supplied by the sample provider rather than from assay-based typing.

From a lookup of the germline V gene, CDR1 and CDR2 are ENHRY and SYGVKD. The CDR3 goes from the cysteine to the phenylalanine over 16 residues. Only CDR3 DNA remains: 48 bases, in frame from the first base. V and J are truncated by 1 base and 1 base respectively, leaving an intervening sequence of 10 bases. Note on this clone: The target of this receptor is not known. There are no base qualities to consult, and no much larger clone falls within one base.

The immunoSEQ Assay, a bias-controlled multiplex PCR, was used to amplify TCRbeta CDR3 regions from genomic DNA. The authors processed their data as follows. The number of nucleated cells in each sample was estimated from the amplification of reference gene primers within the assay. To quantify the absolute abundance of each unique TCRbeta CDR3 rearrangement, sequence reads were collapsed and filtered. For each sample, productive Simpson clonality was calculated as the square root of Simpson's diversity index across productive rearrangements. TCRdb took over this immuneACCESS table, retaining in-frame rearrangements with V and J assigned. Such tables are incomplete; in checked studies, under half of the missing clones stem from an unresolved V gene, and the remainder is unexplained. The V and J calls and the clone size are those of that table, but D and trimming were determined from the DNA. This sample is represented by 60,000 or so clones; around nine tenths of them were singletons. The ten most abundant clones make up over 4% of the sample.

Collaborating institutions collected whole blood in K2EDTA tubes following their own protocols. For TCRbeta analysis, collaborators shipped samples in one of three forms: frozen whole blood, isolated PBMCs, or DNA extracted from either of those sample types. Points the paper makes about the study in general: The quantity of clinical and demographic metadata differed by source and by participant and was supplied without curation.

The sequencing input was peripheral blood. The receptor was derived from a man between 60 and 70 years old with acute or convalescent COVID-19. Recombination connected TRBV10-3 to TRBJ2-2; the D gene identity is not certain. DNA sequence: TGTGCCATCAGTGAGTTGAGTCTGGTGAACACCGGGGAGCTGTTTTTT. Its protein reads: CAISELSLVNTGELFF.